This TCR beta chain was observed in a study of CD8 T cells in Susac syndrome (dated by TCRdb to between 2019 and 2020). For the wider study: Among the sequenced Susac syndrome patients, 5 or 6 had clinically active disease and roughly eight were in clinical remission. At the time of blood withdrawal, Susac syndrome patients were either therapy-naive, taking corticosteroids (with some also receiving IVIg), or on IVIg alone. Whether CD8+ T cell activation and differentiation in Susac syndrome was antigen driven was tested using repertoire sequencing. The full study reports these points: In patients with Susac syndrome, the CD4+ T cell repertoire showed no detectable clonal expansion. The number of individuals in the TCR sequencing and HLA analysis was recognized as being relatively small.

As regards this clonotype: Its recognized antigen is unknown. Base qualities are not provided; no much larger clone lies one nucleotide away.

RNA was extracted with the RNeasy kit and roughly 0.5 to 1 ug was reverse transcribed using random hexamers. TCR beta CDR3 regions were amplified with the immunoSEQ multiplex PCR assay covering 54 Vbeta and 13 Jbeta segments. PCR amplification bias was corrected by using a synthetic template baseline for primer optimization and computational correction. In the source study's methods: Reads were assigned to V, D and J genes according to IMGT and analyzed in immunoSEQ Analyzer, with only productive sequences retained. Clonality was computed as one minus Shannon entropy normalized by log2 of the number of productive unique sequences. For each patient and control, public and private clones were evaluated within the 100 most prevalent clones. Clones were defined as Susac-specific when absent from the healthy and MS cohorts, from about 1,100 published viral clones and from other ImmuneACCESS disease sequences. TCRdb handled the public reads itself, with Q25 trimming in fastp and clone calling in MiXCR, and kept productive beta chains. Each CDR3 protein gets just one entry, which takes the most common genes and DNA from the rows behind it. TCRdb, rather than the study authors, made the V and J calls. This sample gives roughly 250,000 distinct CDR3 sequences in total; 95% to 97% of them show up just once. The top ten clonotypes cover approximately 0.1% of the sample.

High-throughput TCR beta sequencing profiled peripheral blood CD8+ and CD4+ T cells from healthy donors, Susac syndrome patients and multiple sclerosis patients. Susac syndrome patients met recently defined diagnostic criteria for definite or probable disease. Bulk CD8+ and CD4+ T cells were purified by magnetic negative isolation, while CD8+ TEMRA cells were enriched using FACS. Blood was collected in EDTA tubes and processed within 24 hours, with PBMCs isolated through density gradient centrifugation. PBMCs destined for TCR sequencing were cryopreserved in liquid nitrogen and later thawed in a 37 °C water bath. The sorted or isolated CD4+, CD8+ and CD8+ TEMRA cells had a purity of 90% or higher. The CDR3 spans 15 residues, from the cysteine through the phenylalanine. Only the CDR3 DNA is retained, 45 bases long and in frame from the first base. After removal of 7 bases from V and 1 base from J, the junction retains 5 bases not matched to a gene. CDR1 and CDR2, per the germline V gene (reference sequence), are DFQATT and SNEGSKA.

Sequencing was done on a sample of CD4+ T cells from PBMCs. Recombination linked TRBV20-1 to TRBJ2-1; 12 bases in between match TRBD1. The sequence was collected from a human donor with Susac syndrome. CDR3 protein: CSGQGQGASYNEQFF. The nucleotide sequence is TGCAGTGGGCAGGGACAGGGGGCGTCCTACAATGAGCAGTTCTTC.